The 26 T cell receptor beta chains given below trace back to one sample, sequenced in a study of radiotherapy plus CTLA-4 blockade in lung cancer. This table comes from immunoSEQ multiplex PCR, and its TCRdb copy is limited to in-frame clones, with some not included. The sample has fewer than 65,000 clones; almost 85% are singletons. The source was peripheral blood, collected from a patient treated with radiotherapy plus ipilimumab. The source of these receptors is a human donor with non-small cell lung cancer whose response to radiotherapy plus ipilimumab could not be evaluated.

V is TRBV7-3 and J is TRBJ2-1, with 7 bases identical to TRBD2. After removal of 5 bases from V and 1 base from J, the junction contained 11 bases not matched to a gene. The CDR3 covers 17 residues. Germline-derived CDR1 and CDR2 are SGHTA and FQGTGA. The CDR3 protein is CASSPPEGGSSYNEQFF. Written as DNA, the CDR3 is TGTGCCAGCAGCCCCCCAGAGGGCGGGAGTTCCTACAATGAGCAGTTCTTC.

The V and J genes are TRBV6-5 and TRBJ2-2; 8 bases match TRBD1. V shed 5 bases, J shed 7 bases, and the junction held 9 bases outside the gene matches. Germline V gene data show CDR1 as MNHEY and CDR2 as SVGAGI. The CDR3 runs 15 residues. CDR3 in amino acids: CASSAGTGQHGELFF. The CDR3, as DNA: TGTGCCAGCAGTGCCGGGACAGGACAACACGGGGAGCTGTTTTTT.

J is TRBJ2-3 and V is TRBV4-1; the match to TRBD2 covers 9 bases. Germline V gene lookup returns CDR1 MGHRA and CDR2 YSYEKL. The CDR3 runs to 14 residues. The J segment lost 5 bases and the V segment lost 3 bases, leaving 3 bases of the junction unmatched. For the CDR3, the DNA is TGCGCCAGCAGCCACGGACTAGCGATAGATACGCAGTATTTT. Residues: CASSHGLAIDTQYF.

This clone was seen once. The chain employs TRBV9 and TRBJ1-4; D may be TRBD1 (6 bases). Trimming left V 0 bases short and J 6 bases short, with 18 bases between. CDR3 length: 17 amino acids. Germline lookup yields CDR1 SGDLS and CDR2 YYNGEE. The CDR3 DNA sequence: TGTGCCAGCAGCGTAGGTGGGACGGGACACAAGGATGAAAAACTGTTTTTT. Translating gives CASSVGGTGHKDEKLFF.

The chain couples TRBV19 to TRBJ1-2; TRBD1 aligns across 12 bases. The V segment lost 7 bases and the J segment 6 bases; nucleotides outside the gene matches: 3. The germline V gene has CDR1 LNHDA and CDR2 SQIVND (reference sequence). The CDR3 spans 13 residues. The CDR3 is CASIGTGGHGYTF. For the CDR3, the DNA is TGTGCCAGTATTGGGACAGGGGGCCATGGCTACACCTTC.

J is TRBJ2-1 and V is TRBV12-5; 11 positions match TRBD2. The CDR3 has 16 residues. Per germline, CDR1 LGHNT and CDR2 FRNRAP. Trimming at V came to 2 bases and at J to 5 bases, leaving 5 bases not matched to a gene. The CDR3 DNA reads TGTGCTAGTGGTTTGAGACTAGCGGGAAGGGACAATGAGCAGTTCTTC. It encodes CASGLRLAGRDNEQFF. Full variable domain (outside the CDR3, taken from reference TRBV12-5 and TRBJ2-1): DARVTQTPRHKVTEMGQEVTMRCQPILGHNTVFWYRQTMMQGLELLAYFRNRAPLDDSGMPKDRFSAEMPDATLATLKIQPSEPRDSAVYFCASGLRLAGRDNEQFFGPGTRLTVL.

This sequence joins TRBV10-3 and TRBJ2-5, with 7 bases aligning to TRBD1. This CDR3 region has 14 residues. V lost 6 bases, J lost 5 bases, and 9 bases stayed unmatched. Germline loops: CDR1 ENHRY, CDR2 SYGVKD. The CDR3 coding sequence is TGTGCCATCAGGGATACAGGGGAAGGGGAGACCCAGTACTTC. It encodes CAIRDTGEGETQYF.

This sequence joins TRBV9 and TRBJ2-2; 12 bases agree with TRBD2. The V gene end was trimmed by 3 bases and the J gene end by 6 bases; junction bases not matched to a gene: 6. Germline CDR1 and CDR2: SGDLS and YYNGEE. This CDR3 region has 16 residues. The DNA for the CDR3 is TGTGCCAGCAGCGCGCGACTAGCGGGAGACCCCGGGGAGCTGTTTTTT. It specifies CASSARLAGDPGELFF. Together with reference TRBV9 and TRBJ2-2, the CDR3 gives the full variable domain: DSGVTQTPKHLITATGQRVTLRCSPRSGDLSVYWYQQSLDQGLQFLIQYYNGEERAKGNILERFSAQQFPDLHSELNLSSLELGDSALYFCASSARLAGDPGELFFGEGSRLTVL.

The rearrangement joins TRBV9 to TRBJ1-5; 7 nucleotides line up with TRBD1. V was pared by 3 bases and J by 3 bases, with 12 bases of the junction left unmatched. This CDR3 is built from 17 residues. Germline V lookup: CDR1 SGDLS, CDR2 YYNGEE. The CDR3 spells CASSGYMDRPYNQPQHF. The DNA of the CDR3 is TGTGCCAGCAGCGGCTATATGGACAGGCCTTACAATCAGCCCCAGCATTTT.

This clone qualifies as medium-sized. CDR3 sequence: CASSLSNSGLRTDTQYF. The CDR3 nucleotides are TGTGCCAGCAGTTTATCGAATTCAGGACTGCGCACAGATACGCAGTATTTT. The chain carries TRBV27 and TRBJ2-3, with D maybe TRBD2 (5 bases). V lost 0 bases, J lost 1 base, and 14 bases lay in between. This CDR3 has 17 amino acids. Germline V gene data show CDR1 as MNHEY and CDR2 as SMNVEV (reference sequence).

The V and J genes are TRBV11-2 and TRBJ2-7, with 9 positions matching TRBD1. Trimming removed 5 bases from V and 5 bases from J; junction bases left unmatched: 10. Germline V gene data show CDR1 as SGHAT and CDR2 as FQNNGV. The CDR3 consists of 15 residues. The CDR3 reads CASSGHRGRKNEQYF. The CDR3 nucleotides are TGTGCCAGCAGCGGCCACAGGGGGCGGAAAAACGAGCAGTACTTC.

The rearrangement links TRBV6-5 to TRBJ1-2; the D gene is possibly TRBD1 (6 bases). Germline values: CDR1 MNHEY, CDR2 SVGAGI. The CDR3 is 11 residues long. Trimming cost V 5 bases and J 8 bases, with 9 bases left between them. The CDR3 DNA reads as TGTGCCAGCAGTAACAGGGAAGGCTACACCTTC. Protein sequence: CASSNREGYTF.

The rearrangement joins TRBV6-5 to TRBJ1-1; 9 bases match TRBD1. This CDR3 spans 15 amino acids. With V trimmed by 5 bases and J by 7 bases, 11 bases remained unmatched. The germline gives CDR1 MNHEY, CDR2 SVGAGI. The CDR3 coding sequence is TGTGCCAGCAGTGGGGGACATACAGGGGGCGGTGAAGCTTTCTTT. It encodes CASSGGHTGGGEAFF.

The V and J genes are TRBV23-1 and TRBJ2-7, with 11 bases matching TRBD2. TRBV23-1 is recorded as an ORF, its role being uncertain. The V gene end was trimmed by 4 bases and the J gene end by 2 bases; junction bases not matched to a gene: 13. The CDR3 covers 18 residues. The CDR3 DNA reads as TGCGCCAGCAGTCCGAACCGGTTAGCGGGAGGGCTTCCCTACGAGCAGTACTTC. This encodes CASSPNRLAGGLPYEQYF.

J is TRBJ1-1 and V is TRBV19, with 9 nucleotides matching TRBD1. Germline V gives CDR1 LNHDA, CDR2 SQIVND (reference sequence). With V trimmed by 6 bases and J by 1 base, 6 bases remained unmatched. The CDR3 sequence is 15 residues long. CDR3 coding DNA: TGTGCCAGTAGGGGATCGACAGGGGGGAACACTGAAGCTTTCTTT. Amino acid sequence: CASRGSTGGNTEAFF.

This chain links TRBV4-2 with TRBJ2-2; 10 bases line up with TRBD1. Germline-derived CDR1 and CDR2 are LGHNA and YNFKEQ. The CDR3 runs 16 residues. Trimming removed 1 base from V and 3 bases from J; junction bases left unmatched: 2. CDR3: CASSQGTGGYTGELFF. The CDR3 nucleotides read TGTGCCAGCAGCCAAGGGACAGGGGGATACACCGGGGAGCTGTTTTTT.

CDR3 in amino acids: CASCGTGRTEAFF. In DNA form, the CDR3 reads TGTGCCAGCTGCGGGACAGGGCGGACTGAAGCTTTCTTT. The chain is built from TRBV6-4 and TRBJ1-1; the match to TRBD1 covers 9 bases. The CDR3 consists of 13 residues. With 8 bases clipped from V and 5 bases from J, the junction kept 6 bases outside the gene matches. Germline V lookup: CDR1 MRHNA, CDR2 SNTAGT.

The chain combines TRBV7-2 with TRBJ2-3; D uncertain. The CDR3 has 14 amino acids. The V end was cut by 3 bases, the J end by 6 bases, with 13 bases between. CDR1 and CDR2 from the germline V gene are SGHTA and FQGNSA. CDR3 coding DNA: TGTGCCAGCAGCTTCTCGACTCCTCCGGATACGCAGTATTTT. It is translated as CASSFSTPPDTQYF.

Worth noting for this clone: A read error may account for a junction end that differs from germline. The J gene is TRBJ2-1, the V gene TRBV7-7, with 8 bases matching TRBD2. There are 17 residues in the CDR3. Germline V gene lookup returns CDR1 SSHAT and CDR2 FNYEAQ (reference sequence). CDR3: CASSPSGSGSDYNEQFF. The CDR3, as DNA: TGTGCTAGCAGCCCATCAGGGAGCGGGAGTGACTACAATGAGCAGTTCTTC.

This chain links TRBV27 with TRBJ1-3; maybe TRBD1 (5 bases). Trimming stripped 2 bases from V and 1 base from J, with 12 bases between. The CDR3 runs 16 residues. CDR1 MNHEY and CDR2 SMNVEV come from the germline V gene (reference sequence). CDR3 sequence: CASSLKAGWSGNTIYF. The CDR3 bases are TGTGCCAGCAGTTTAAAGGCAGGGTGGTCTGGAAACACCATATATTTT.

CDR3 nucleotides: TGTGCCATCCAGCGGACAGGGATTTCAAAACTGTTTTTT. This codes for CAIQRTGISKLFF. The genes are TRBV6-6 and TRBJ1-4; TRBD1 agrees at 8 bases. The CDR3 covers 13 residues. CDR1 and CDR2 from the germline V gene are MNHNY and SVGAGI (reference sequence). V was clipped by 10 bases and J by 10 bases; unmatched bases: 11.

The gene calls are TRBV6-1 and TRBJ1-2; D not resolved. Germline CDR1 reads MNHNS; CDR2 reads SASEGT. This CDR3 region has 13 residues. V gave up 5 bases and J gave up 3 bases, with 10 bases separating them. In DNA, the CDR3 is TGTGCCAGCAGTTCACAGCGGGACTATGGCTACACCTTC. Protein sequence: CASSSQRDYGYTF.

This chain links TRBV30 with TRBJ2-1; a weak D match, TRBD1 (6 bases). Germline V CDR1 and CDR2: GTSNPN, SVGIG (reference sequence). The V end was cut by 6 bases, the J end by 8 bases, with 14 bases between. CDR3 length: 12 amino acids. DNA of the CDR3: TGTGCCTGCCTGCAGGGGTACTATGAGCAGTTCTTC. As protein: CACLQGYYEQFF.

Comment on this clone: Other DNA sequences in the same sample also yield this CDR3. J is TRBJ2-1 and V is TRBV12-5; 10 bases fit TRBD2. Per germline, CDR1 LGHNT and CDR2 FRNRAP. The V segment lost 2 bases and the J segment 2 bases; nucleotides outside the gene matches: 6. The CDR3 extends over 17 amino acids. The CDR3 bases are TGTGCTAGTGGTTTGACACAGACTAGCGGGCCCTACAATGAGCAGTTCTTC. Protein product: CASGLTQTSGPYNEQFF.

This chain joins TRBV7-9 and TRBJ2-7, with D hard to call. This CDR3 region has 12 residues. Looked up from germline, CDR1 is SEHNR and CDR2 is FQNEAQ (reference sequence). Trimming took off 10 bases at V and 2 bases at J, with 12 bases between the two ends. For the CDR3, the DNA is TGTGCCACCCAGACACCCACCTACGAGCAGTACTTC. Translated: CATQTPTYEQYF.

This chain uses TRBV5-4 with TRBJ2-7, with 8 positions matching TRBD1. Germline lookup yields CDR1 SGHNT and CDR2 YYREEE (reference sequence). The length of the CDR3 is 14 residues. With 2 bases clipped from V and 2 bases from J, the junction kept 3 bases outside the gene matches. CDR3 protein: CASSFPGQAYEQYF. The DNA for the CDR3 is TGTGCCAGCAGCTTCCCGGGACAGGCCTACGAGCAGTACTTC.